This T cell receptor beta chain came from a study of radiation and T cells in renal cell carcinoma. Regarding this clone: Its matching antigen is unknown.

Germline V gene data show CDR1 as SGHTA and CDR2 as FQGNSA. The CDR3 totals 15 residues. V lost 3 bases to trimming and J lost 7 bases, with 18 bases between them. Study outcomes and limitations: From baseline, blood top tumor clonotypes peaked at 2 weeks post-radiation.

Sequencing used immunoSEQ multiplex PCR; TCRdb keeps in-frame clones, though not all of them. This sample carries around 100,000 clones, about 79% of them seen once, and the ten largest clones take 7.2%. Time point noted: blood 4 weeks post-SBRT, at nephrectomy. Treatment in this sample: 15 Gy SBRT to primary tumor, nephrectomy 4 weeks later. The TCR originated in a man in his fifties or sixties with renal cell carcinoma. The rearrangement uses TRBV7-2 and TRBJ1-2; D call uncertain. This specimen consisted of blood, obtained from a patient whose treatment included radiotherapy and nephrectomy. The CDR3 DNA follows: TGTGCCAGCAGCTTGAAACCCGGGTCCGTGGGTGGCTACACCTTC. This codes for CASSLKPGSVGGYTF.